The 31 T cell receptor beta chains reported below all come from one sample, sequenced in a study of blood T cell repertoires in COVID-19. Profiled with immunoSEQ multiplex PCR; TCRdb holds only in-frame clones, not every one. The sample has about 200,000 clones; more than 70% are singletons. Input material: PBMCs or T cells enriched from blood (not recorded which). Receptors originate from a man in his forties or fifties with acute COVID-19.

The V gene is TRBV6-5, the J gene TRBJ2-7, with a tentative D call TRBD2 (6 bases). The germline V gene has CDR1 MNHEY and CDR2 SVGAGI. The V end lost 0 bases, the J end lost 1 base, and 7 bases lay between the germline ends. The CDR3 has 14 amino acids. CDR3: CASSYSRGSYEQYF. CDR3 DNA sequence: TGTGCCAGCAGTTACTCTCGGGGGTCCTACGAGCAGTACTTC.

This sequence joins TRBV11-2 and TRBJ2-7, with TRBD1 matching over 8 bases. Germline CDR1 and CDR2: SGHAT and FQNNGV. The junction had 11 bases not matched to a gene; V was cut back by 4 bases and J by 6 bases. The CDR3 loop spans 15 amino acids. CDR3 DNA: TGTGCCAGCAGCTCTCAGGGGGCCCCGGGTTTCGAGCAGTACTTC. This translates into CASSSQGAPGFEQYF. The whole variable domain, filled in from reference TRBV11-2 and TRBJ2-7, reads EAGVAQSPRYKIIEKRQSVAFWCNPISGHATLYWYQQILGQGPKLLIQFQNNGVVDDSQLPKDRFSAERLKGVDSTLKIQPAKLEDSAVYLCASSSQGAPGFEQYFGPGTRLTVT.

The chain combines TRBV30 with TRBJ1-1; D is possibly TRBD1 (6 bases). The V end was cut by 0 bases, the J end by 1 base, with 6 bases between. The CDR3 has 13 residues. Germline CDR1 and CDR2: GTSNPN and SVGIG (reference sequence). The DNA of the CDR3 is TGTGCCTGGAGTGTACAGGGGAACACTGAAGCTTTCTTT. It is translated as CAWSVQGNTEAFF.

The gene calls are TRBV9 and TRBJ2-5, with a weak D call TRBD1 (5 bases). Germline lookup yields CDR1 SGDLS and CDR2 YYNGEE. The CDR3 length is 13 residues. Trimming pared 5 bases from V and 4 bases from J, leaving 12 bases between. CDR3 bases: TGTGCCAGCAGTGACCATGGGGCAGAGACCCAGTACTTC. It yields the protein CASSDHGAETQYF.

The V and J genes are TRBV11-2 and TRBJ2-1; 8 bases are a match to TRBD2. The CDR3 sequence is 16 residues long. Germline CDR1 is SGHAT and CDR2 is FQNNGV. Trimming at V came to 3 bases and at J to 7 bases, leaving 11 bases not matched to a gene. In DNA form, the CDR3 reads TGTGCCAGCAGCTTCACCGGGACTAGGAGTTGGAATGAGCAGTTCTTC. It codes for CASSFTGTRSWNEQFF.

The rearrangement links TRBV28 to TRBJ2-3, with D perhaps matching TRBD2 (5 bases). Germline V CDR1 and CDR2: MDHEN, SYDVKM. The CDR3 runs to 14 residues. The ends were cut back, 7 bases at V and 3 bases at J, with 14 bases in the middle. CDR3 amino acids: CASTLPRETDTQYF. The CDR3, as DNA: TGTGCCAGCACCCTCCCTAGGGAGACAGATACGCAGTATTTT.

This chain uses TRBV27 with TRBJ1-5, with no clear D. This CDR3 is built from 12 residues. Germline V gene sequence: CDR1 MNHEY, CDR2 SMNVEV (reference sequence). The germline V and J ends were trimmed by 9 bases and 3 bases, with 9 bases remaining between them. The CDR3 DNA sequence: TGTGCCAGTAGGAGCCTCAATCAGCCCCAGCATTTT. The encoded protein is CASRSLNQPQHF.

CDR3 coding DNA: TGTGCCTGGAGTGTAAACCGGCCTGCGGGTACCCAGTACTTC. Translation gives CAWSVNRPAGTQYF. This chain uses TRBV30 with TRBJ2-5, with D possibly matching TRBD2 (5 bases). The V and J ends lost 0 bases and 8 bases respectively, with 16 bases between them. The germline V gene has CDR1 GTSNPN and CDR2 SVGIG (reference sequence). The length of the CDR3 is 14 residues.

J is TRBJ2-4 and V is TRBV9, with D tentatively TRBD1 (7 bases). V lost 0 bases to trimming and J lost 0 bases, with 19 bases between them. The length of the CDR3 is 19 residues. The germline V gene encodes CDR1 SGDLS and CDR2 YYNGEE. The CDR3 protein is CASSVAGGTDTLAKNIQYF. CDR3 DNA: TGTGCCAGCAGCGTAGCTGGGGGGACAGATACATTAGCCAAAAACATTCAGTACTTC.

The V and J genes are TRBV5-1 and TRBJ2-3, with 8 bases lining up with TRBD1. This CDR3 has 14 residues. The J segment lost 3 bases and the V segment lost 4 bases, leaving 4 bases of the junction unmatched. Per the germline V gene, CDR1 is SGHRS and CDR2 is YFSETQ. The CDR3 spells CASSLGQETDTQYF. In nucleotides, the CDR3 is TGCGCCAGCAGCCTGGGACAGGAGACAGATACGCAGTATTTT.

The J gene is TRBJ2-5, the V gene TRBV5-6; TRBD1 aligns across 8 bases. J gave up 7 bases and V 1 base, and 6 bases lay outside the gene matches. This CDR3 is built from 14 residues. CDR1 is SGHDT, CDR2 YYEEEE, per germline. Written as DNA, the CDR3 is TGTGCCAGCAGCTTGCAGGGGGCAATGGGGACCCAGTACTTC. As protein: CASSLQGAMGTQYF. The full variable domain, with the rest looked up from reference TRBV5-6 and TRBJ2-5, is DAGVTQSPTHLIKTRGQQVTLRCSPKSGHDTVSWYQQALGQGPQFIFQYYEEEERQRGNFPDRFSGHQFPNYSSELNVNALLLGDSALYLCASSLQGAMGTQYFGPGTRLLVL.

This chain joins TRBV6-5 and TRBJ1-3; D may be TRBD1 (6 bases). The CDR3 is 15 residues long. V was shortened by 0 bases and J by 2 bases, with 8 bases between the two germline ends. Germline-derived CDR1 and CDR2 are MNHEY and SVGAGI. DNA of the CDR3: TGTGCCAGCAGTTACTCGAGGACAGCTGGAAACACCATATATTTT. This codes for CASSYSRTAGNTIYF.

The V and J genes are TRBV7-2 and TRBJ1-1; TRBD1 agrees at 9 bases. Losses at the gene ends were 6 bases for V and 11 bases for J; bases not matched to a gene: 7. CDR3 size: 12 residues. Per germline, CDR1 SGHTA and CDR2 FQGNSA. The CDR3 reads CASRAGGQGAFF. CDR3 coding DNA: TGTGCCAGCAGGGCGGGGGGACAGGGTGCTTTCTTT. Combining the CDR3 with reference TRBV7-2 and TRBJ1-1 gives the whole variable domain GAGVSQSPSNKVTEKGKDVELRCDPISGHTALYWYRQSLGQGLEFLIYFQGNSAPDKSGLPSDRFSAERTGGSVSTLTIQRTQQEDSAVYLCASRAGGQGAFFGQGTRLTVV.

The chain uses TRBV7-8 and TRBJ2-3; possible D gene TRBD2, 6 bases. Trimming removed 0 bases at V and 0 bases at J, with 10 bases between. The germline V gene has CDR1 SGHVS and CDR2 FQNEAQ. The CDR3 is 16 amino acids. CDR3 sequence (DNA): TGTGCCAGCAGCTTAGCGGGGGGATATAGCACAGATACGCAGTATTTT. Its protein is CASSLAGGYSTDTQYF.

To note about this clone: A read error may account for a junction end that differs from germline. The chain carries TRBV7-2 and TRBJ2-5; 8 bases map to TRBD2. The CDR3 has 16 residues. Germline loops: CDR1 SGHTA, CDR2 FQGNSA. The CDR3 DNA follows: TGTGCCAGCAGATTAGGGGTCGGGGGGGGCGTCCAGACCCAGTACTTC. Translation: CASRLGVGGGVQTQYF.

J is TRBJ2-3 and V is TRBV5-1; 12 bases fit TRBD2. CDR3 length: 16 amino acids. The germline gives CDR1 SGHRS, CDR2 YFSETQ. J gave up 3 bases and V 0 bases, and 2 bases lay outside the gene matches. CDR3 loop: CASSLVGTSGTDTQYF. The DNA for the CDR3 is TGCGCCAGCAGCTTGGTGGGGACTAGCGGGACAGATACGCAGTATTTT.

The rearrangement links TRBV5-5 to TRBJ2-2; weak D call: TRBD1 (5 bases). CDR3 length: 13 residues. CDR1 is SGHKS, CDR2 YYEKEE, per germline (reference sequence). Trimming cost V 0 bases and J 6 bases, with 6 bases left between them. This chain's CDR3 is CASSLEGSGELFF. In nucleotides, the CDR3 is TGTGCCAGCAGCTTGGAGGGGTCCGGGGAGCTGTTTTTT.

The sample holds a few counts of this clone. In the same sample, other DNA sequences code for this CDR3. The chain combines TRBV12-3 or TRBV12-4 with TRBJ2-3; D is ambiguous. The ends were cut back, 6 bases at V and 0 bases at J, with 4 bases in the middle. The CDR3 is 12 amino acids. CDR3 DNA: TGTGCCAGCAGCCCTAGCACAGATACGCAGTATTTT. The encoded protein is CASSPSTDTQYF.

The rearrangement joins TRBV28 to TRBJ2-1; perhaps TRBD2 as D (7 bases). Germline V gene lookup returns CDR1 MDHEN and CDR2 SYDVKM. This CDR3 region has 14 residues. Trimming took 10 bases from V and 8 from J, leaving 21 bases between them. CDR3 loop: CATSEGGPADEQFF. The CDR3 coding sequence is TGTGCCACCTCCGAGGGGGGGCCAGCGGATGAGCAGTTCTTC.

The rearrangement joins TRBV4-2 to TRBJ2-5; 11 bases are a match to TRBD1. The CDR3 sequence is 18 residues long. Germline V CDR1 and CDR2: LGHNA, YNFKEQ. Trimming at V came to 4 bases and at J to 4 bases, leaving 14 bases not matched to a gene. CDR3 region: CASSLPGQGVAGGETQYF. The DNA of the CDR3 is TGTGCCAGCAGCCTACCGGGACAGGGGGTGGCGGGCGGAGAGACCCAGTACTTC.

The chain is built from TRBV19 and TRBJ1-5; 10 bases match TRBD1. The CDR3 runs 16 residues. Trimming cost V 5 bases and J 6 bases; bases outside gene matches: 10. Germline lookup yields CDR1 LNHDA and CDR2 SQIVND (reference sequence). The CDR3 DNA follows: TGTGCCAGTAGTTTCTACCGGGACAGGGGTGGTCAGCCCCAGCATTTT. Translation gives CASSFYRDRGGQPQHF.

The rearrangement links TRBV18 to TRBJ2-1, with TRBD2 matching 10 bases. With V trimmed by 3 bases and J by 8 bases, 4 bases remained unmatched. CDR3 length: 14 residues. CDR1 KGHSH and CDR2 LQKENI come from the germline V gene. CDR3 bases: TGTGCCAGCTCACCCCTAGCGGGAGCTTATGAGCAGTTCTTC. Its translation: CASSPLAGAYEQFF.

In DNA form, the CDR3 reads TGTGCCAGCAGCCTATCCACCGGGACAGGGTTCGAGCAGTACTTC. This gives the protein CASSLSTGTGFEQYF. The chain joins TRBV5-6 to TRBJ2-7; TRBD1 agrees at 9 bases. The CDR3 loop spans 15 amino acids. Germline assignment: CDR1 SGHDT and CDR2 YYEEEE. With V trimmed by 4 bases and J by 6 bases, 11 bases remained unmatched.

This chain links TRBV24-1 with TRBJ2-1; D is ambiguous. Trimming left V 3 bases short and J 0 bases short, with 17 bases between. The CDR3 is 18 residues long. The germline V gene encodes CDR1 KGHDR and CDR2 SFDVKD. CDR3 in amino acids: CATSDDRLAASSYNEQFF. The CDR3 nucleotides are TGTGCCACCAGTGATGATAGACTCGCTGCGAGCTCCTACAATGAGCAGTTCTTC.

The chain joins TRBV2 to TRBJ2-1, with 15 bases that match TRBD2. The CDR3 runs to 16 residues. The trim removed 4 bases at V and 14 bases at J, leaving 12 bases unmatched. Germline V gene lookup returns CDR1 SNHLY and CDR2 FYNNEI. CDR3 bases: TGTGCCAGCAGTGTAGTGGGTGGACTAGCGGGAGGGAGTAAGTTCTTC. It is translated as CASSVVGGLAGGSKFF.

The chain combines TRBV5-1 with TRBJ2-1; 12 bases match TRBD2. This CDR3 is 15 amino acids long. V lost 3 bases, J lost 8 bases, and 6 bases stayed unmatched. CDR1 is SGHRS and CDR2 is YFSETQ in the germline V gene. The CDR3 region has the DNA TGCGCCAGCAGCTCTCGGACTAGCGGGAATGATGAGCAGTTCTTC. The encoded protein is CASSSRTSGNDEQFF.

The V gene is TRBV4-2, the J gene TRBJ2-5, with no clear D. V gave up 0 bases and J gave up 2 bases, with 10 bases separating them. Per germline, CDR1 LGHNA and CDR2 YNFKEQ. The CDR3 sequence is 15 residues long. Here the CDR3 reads CASSQDAAAQETQYF. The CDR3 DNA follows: TGTGCCAGCAGCCAAGATGCCGCGGCACAAGAGACCCAGTACTTC.

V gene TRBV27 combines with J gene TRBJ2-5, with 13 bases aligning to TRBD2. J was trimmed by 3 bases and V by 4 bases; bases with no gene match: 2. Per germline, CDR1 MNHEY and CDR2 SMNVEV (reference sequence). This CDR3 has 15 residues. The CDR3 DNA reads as TGTGCCAGCAGTTCCGGGACTAGCGGGAAAGAGACCCAGTACTTC. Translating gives CASSSGTSGKETQYF.

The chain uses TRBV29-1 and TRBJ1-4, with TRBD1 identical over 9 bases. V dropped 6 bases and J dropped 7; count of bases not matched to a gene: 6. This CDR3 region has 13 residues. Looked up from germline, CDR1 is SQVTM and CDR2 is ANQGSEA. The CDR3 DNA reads TGCAGCGTCCTACAGGGGGCAGGTGAAAAACTGTTTTTT. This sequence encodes CSVLQGAGEKLFF.

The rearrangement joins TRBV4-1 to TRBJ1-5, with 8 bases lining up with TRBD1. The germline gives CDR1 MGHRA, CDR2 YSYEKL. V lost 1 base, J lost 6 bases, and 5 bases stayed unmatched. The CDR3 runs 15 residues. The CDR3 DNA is TGCGCCAGCAGCCAAGGGGGGACAGGTATTCAGCCCCAGCATTTT. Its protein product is CASSQGGTGIQPQHF.

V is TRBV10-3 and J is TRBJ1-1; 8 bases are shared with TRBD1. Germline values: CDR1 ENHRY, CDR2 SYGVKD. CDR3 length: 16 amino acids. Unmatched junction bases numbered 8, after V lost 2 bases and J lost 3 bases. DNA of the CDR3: TGTGCCATCAGTGAGAGCTCAGGGGGCGCAGACACTGAAGCTTTCTTT. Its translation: CAISESSGGADTEAFF.